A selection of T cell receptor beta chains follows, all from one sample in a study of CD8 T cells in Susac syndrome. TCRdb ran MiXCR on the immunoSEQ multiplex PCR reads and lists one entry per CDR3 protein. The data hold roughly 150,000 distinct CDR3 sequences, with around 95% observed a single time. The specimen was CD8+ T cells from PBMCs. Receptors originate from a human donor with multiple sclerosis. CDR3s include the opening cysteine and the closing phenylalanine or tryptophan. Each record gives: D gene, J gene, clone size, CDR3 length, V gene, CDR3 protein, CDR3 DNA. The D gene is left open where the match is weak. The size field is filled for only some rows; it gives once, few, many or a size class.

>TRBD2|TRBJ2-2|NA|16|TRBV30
CAWSVPGTSVSGELFF
TGTGCCTGGAGTGTACCCGGGACTAGCGTGTCCGGGGAGCTGTTTTTT
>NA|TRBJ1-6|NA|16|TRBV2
CASSDMRRQDNSPLHF
TGTGCCAGCAGTGATATGAGGAGACAGGATAATTCACCCCTCCACTTT
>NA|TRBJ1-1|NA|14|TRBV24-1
CATNTQGQNTEAFF
TGTGCCACCAACACCCAGGGCCAGAACACTGAAGCTTTCTTT
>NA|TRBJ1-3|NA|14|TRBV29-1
CSVSGSLSGNTIYF
TGCAGCGTTTCCGGGTCCCTCTCTGGAAACACCATATATTTT
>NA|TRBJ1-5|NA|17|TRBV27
CASSLSGRHTSNQPQHF
TGTGCCAGCAGTTTATCAGGCAGGCATACTAGCAATCAGCCCCAGCATTTT
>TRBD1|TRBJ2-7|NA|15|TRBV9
CASSVVEGQGHEQYF
TGTGCCAGCAGCGTAGTAGAGGGACAGGGACACGAGCAGTACTTC
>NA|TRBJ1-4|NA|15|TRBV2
CASSDPRRSGEKLFF
TGTGCCAGCAGTGACCCCCGTAGATCGGGTGAAAAACTGTTTTTT
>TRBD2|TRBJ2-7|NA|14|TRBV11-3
CASSPSGGSYEQYF
TGTGCCAGCAGCCCTAGCGGGGGGTCCTACGAGCAGTACTTC
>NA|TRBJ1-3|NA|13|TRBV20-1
CSARQNPGNTIYF
TGCAGTGCTCGACAAAACCCAGGAAACACCATATATTTT
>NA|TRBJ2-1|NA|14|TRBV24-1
CATSDSGTHNEQFF
TGTGCCACCAGTGATTCTGGCACCCACAATGAGCAGTTCTTC
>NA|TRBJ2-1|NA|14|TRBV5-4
CASSRGRVIAEQFF
TGTGCCAGCAGCCGGGGTCGGGTGATCGCTGAGCAGTTCTTC
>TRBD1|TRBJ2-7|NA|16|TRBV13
CASSSVGRGLEYEQYF
TGTGCCAGCAGCTCCGTGGGCAGGGGGCTAGAGTACGAGCAGTACTTC
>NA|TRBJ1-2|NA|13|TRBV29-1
CSVDGGEAFGYTF
TGCAGCGTTGACGGGGGCGAGGCTTTTGGCTACACCTTC
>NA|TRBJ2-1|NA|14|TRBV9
CASSPPGSRNEQFF
TGTGCCAGCAGCCCCCCTGGGTCGAGAAATGAGCAGTTCTTC
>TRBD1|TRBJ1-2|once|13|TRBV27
CASSSGQLSGYTF
TGTGCCAGCAGTTCGGGACAGTTGAGTGGCTACACCTTC
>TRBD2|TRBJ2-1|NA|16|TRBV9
CASSVGWASGYNEQFF
TGTGCCAGCAGCGTTGGGTGGGCTAGCGGATACAATGAGCAGTTCTTC
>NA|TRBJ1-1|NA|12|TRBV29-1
CSATGGPTEAFF
TGCAGCGCCACCGGGGGCCCCACTGAAGCTTTCTTT
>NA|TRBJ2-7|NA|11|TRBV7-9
CASSLSNEQYF
TGTGCCAGCAGCTTATCTAACGAGCAGTACTTC
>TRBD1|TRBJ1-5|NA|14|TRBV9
CASGDRTSDQPQHF
TGTGCCTCAGGGGACAGGACATCAGATCAGCCCCAGCATTTT
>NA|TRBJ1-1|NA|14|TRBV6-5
CASFAAIMDTEAFF
TGTGCCAGCTTCGCCGCGATAATGGACACTGAAGCTTTCTTT
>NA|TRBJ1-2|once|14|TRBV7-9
CASSLTRRERGYTF
TGTGCCAGCAGCTTAACCAGAAGGGAGCGTGGCTACACCTTC
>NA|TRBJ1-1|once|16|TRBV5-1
CASSIEQGYGDTEAFF
TGCGCCAGCAGCATTGAACAGGGCTATGGTGACACTGAAGCTTTCTTT
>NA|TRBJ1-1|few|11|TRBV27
CASTTGTEAFF
TGTGCCAGCACTACCGGCACTGAAGCTTTCTTT
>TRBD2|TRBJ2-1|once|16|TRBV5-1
CASSLGSGGAPNEQFF
TGCGCCAGCAGCTTGGGGAGCGGGGGGGCCCCCAATGAGCAGTTCTTC
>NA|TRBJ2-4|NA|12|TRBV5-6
CASSFGANIQYF
TGTGCCAGCAGCTTCGGGGCAAACATTCAGTACTTC
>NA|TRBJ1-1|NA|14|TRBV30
CAWSGTTVHTEAFF
TGTGCCTGGAGTGGAACGACAGTACACACTGAAGCTTTCTTT
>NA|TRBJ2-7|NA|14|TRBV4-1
CASSQVTGTNEQYF
TGCGCCAGCAGCCAAGTTACAGGGACAAACGAGCAGTACTTC
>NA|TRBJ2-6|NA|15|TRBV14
CASSQSVSGANVLTF
TGTGCCAGCAGCCAATCTGTCTCTGGGGCCAACGTCCTGACTTTC
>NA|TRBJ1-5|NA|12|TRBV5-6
CASSSDSQPQHF
TGTGCCAGCAGCTCAGACAGTCAGCCCCAGCATTTT
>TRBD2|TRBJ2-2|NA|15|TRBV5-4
CASSPSLAGAGELFF
TGTGCCAGCAGCCCCTCCCTAGCGGGGGCCGGGGAGCTGTTTTTT
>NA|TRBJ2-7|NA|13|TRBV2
CASSGDGDNEQYF
TGTGCCAGCAGTGGGGACGGCGACAACGAGCAGTACTTC
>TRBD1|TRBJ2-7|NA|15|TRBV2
CASPGTGEVDHEQYF
TGTGCCAGCCCTGGGACAGGGGAAGTGGACCACGAGCAGTACTTC
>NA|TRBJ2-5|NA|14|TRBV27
CASSMDSSQETQYF
TGTGCCAGCAGTATGGACAGCTCCCAAGAGACCCAGTACTTC
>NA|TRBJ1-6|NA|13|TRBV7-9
CASSYGGNSPLHF
TGTGCCAGCAGCTATGGGGGAAATTCACCCCTCCACTTT
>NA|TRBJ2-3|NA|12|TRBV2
CASRDWRPTQYF
TGTGCCAGCAGGGACTGGCGGCCCACGCAGTATTTT
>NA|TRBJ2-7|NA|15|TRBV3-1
CASSPDSARWDEQYF
TGTGCCAGCAGCCCGGACAGTGCTAGGTGGGACGAGCAGTACTTC
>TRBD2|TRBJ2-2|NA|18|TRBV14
CASSPGSIAGGNTGELFF
TGTGCCAGCAGCCCCGGTTCGATAGCGGGGGGGAACACCGGGGAGCTGTTTTTT
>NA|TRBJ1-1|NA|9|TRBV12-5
CASALEAFF
TGTGCTAGTGCCCTGGAAGCTTTCTTT
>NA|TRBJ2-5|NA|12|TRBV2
CASSELKETQYF
TGTGCCAGCAGTGAACTCAAAGAGACCCAGTACTTC
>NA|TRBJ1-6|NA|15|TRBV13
CASTSLLRGNSPLHF
TGTGCCAGCACCAGCTTATTACGGGGGAATTCACCCCTCCACTTT